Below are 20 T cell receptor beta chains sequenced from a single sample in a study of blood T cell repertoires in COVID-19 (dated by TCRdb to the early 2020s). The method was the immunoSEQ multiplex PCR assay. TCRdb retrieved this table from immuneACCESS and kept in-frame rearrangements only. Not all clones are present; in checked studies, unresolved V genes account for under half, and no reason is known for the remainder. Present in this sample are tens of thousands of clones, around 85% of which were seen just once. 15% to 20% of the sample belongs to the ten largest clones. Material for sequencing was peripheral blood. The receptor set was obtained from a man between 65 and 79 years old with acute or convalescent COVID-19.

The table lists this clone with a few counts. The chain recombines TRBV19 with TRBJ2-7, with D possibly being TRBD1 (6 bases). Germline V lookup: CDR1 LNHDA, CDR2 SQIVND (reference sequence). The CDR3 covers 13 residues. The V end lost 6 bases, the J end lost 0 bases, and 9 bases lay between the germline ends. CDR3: CASSPDSSYEQYF. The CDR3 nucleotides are TGTGCCAGTAGCCCGGACAGCTCCTACGAGCAGTACTTC.

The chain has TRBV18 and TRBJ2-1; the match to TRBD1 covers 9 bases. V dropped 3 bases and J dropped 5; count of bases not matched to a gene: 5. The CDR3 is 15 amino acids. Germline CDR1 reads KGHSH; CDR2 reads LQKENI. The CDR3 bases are TGTGCCAGCTCACCGGGGACAGGGACAGACAATGAGCAGTTCTTC. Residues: CASSPGTGTDNEQFF.

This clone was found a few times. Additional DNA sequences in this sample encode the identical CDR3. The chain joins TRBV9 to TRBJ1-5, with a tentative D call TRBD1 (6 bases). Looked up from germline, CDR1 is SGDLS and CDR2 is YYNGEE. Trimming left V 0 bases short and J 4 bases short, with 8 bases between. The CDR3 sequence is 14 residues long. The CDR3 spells CASSVGGPNQPQHF. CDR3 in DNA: TGTGCCAGCAGCGTAGGGGGGCCTAATCAGCCCCAGCATTTT.

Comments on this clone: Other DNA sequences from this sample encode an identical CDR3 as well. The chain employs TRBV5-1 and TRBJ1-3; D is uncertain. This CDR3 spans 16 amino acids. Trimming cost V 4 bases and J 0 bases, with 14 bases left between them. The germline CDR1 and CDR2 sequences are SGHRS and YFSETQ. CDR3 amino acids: CASSEMGQFSGNTIYF. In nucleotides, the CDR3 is TGCGCCAGCAGCGAGATGGGCCAGTTCTCTGGAAACACCATATATTTT.

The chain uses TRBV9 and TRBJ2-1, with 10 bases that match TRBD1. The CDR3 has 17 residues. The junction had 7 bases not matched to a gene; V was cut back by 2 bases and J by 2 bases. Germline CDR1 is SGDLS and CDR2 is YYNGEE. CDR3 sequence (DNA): TGTGCCAGCAGCGTTGATCCCGGGACAGGGGCCTACAATGAGCAGTTCTTC. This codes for CASSVDPGTGAYNEQFF.

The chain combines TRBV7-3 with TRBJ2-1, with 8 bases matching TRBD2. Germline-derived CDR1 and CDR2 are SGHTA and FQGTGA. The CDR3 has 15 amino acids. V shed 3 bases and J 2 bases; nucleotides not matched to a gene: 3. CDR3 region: CASSFSGDPYNEQFF. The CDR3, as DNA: TGTGCCAGCAGCTTTAGCGGGGATCCCTACAATGAGCAGTTCTTC.

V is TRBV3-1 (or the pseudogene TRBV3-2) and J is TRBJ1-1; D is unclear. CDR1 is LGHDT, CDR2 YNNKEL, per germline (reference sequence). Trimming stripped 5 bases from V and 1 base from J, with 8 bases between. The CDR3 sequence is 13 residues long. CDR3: CASSVARNTEAFF. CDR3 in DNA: TGTGCCAGCAGCGTGGCCAGGAACACTGAAGCTTTCTTT.

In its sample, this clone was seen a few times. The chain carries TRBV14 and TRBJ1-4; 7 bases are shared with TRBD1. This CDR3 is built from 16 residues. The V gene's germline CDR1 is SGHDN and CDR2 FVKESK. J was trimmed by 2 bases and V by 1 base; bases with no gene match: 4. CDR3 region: CASSQGDRATNEKLFF. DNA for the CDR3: TGTGCCAGCAGCCAAGGAGACAGGGCCACTAATGAAAAACTGTTTTTT.

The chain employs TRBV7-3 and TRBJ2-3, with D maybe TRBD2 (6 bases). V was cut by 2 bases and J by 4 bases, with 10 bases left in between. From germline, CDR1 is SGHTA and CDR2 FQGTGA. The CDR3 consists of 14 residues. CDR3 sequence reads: CASSLAGLPDTQYF. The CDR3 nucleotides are TGTGCCAGCAGCTTAGCGGGACTTCCAGATACGCAGTATTTT.

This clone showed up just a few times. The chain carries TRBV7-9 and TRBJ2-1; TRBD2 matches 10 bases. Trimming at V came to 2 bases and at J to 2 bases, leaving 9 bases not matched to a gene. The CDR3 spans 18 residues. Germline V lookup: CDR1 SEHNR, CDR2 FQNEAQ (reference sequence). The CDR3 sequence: CASSLYLGTSEPYNEQFF. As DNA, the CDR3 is TGTGCCAGCAGCTTATACTTAGGGACTAGCGAACCCTACAATGAGCAGTTCTTC.

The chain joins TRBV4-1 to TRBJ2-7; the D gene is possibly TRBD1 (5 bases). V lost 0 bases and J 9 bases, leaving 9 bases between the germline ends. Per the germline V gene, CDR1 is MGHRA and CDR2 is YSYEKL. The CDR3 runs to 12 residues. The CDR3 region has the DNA TGCGCCAGCAGCCAAGAGGGGCAGGTGCAGTACTTC. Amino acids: CASSQEGQVQYF.

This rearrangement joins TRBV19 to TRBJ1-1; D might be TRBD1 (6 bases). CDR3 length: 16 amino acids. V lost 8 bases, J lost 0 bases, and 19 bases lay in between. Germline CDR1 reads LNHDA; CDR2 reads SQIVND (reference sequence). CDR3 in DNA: TGTGCCAGTTCCCGAGCGGGGGGCGGGCTGAACACTGAAGCTTTCTTT. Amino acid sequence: CASSRAGGGLNTEAFF.

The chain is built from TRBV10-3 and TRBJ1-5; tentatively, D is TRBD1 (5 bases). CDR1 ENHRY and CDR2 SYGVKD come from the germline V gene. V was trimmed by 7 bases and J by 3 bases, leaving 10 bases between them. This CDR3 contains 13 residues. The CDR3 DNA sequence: TGTGCCATCAAGGAGACAGTCAATCAGCCCCAGCATTTT. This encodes CAIKETVNQPQHF.

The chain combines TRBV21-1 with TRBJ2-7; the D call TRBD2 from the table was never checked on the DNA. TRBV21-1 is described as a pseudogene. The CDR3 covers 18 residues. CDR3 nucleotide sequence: TGTGCCAGCAGCGACCCACCCCCCGCTAGCGGGAGTGTCGGCGAGCAGTACTTC. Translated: CASSDPPPASGSVGEQYF.

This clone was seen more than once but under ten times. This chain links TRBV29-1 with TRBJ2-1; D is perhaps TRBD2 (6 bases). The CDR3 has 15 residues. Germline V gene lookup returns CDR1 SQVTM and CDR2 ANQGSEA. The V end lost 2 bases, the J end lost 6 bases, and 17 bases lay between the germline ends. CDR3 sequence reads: CSVEPLTSRLNEQFF. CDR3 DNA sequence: TGCAGCGTTGAACCCCTTACTAGCCGCCTCAATGAGCAGTTCTTC.

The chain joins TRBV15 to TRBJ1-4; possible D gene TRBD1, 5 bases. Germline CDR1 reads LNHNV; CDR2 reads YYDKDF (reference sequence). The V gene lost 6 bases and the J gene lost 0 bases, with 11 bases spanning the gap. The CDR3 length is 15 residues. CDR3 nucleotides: TGTGCCACCAGTTACCAGACAGCAACTAATGAAAAACTGTTTTTT. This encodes CATSYQTATNEKLFF.

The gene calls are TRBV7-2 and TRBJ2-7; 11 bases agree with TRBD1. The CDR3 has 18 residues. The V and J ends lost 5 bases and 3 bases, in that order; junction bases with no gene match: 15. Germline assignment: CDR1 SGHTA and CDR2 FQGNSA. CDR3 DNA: TGTGCCAGCAGCGTTTCATCGGGGACAGGGGGGTATCTCTACGAGCAGTACTTC. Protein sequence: CASSVSSGTGGYLYEQYF.

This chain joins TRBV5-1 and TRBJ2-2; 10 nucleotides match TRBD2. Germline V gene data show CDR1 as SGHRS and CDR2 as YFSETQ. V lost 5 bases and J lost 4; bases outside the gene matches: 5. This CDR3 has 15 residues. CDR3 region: CASRLAGVGTGELFF. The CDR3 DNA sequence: TGCGCCAGCAGGCTAGCGGGAGTGGGCACCGGGGAGCTGTTTTTT.

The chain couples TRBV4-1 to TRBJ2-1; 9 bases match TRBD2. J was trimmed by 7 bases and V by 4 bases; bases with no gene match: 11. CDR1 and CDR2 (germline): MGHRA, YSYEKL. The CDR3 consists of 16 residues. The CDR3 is CASSLRLWREGNEQFF. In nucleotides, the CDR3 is TGCGCCAGCAGCCTGCGGCTCTGGCGGGAGGGGAATGAGCAGTTCTTC.

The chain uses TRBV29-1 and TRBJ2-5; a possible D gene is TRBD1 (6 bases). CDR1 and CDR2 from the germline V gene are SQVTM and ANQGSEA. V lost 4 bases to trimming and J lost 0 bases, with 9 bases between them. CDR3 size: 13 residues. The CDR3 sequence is CSVVRGNQETQYF. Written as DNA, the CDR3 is TGCAGCGTTGTGAGGGGGAACCAAGAGACCCAGTACTTC. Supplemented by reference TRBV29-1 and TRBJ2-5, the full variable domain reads SAVISQKPSRDICQRGTSLTIQCQVDSQVTMMFWYRQQPGQSLTLIATANQGSEATYESGFVIDKFPISRPNLTFSTLTVSNMSPEDSSIYLCSVVRGNQETQYFGPGTRLLVL.